This TCR beta chain was retrieved from a study of patients and donors after allogeneic stem cell transplantation. TCRdb used MiXCR to reprocess the RT-PCR reads, holding one entry per CDR3 protein. The data show more than 850,000 distinct CDR3 sequences, with approximately 18% seen just once and around 6% held by the top ten. The V and J ends lost 0 bases and 6 bases, in that order; junction bases with no gene match: 6. CDR1 and CDR2 from the germline V gene are SGDLS and YYNGEE. There are 14 residues in the CDR3. The source of this sequence is a human donor who was either an allogeneic HSCT recipient or a stem cell or donor lymphocyte infusion donor (not recorded which). It is not recorded whose cells these are; they may come from a transplant donor. The chain employs TRBV9 and TRBJ2-7; 7 bases agree with TRBD1. The specimen was blood, either unsorted or a sorted T cell fraction (not recorded which). The CDR3 region is CASSVGLQGVEQYF. The CDR3 coding sequence is TGTGCCAGCAGCGTAGGACTCCAGGGGGTCGAGCAGTACTTC. The full variable domain, its missing parts supplied by reference TRBV9 and TRBJ2-7, is DSGVTQTPKHLITATGQRVTLRCSPRSGDLSVYWYQQSLDQGLQFLIQYYNGEERAKGNILERFSAQQFPDLHSELNLSSLELGDSALYFCASSVGLQGVEQYFGPGTRLTVT.